This T cell receptor (beta chain) was sequenced for a study of spatial heterogeneity in lung cancer. Overall study context: The donors were approximately 65 patients with non-small cell lung cancer that was early-stage and untreated. Fewer alpha-chain than beta-chain sequences were consistently detected. The study observed each unique TCR and UMI combination more than ten times on average in raw reads.

Notes on the study in general: Ubiquitous expanded tumor TCRs surfaced in blood more at resection than they did at follow-up.

This clonotype has a handful of counts. Antigen specificity is unknown. This CDR3 spans 15 amino acids. Germline values: CDR1 MRHNA, CDR2 SNTAGT. V lost 5 bases to trimming and J lost 4 bases; unmatched junction nucleotides: 7. TCRdb reprocessed the 5' RACE reads via MiXCR and lists one record per CDR3 protein. This sample yields 95,000 to 120,000 distinct CDR3 sequences, of which 9.5% to 14% are seen a single time; roughly 24% belongs to the top ten. Time point reported: blood at routine non-recurrence follow-up after resection. V usage is TRBV6-4 and J usage is TRBJ2-3, with TRBD2 identical over 9 bases. The TCR originated in a female donor with early-stage non-small cell lung cancer. This sample comprised PBMCs, obtained at follow-up. The CDR3: CASSPSLAGPDTQYF. The CDR3 nucleotides read TGTGCCAGCAGTCCTTCACTAGCGGGCCCAGATACGCAGTATTTT.